These T cell receptor beta chains were read from a single sample in a study of blood T cell repertoires in COVID-19. Clones were sequenced by immunoSEQ multiplex PCR, and TCRdb holds only the in-frame ones, with some missing. The data hold over 200,000 clones, with 70% to 90% observed a single time. The sequenced material came from PBMCs or T cells enriched from blood (not recorded which). The receptors here all came from a woman aged 45-65 years who had recovered from COVID-19. Each CDR3 is given with its conserved first and last residue. The order of the fields is clone size, D gene, V gene, J gene, CDR3 DNA, CDR3 protein. The D gene is left open where the match is weak. Clone size is not always given. Where it is, it says once, few, many or a class for expanded clones.

clone size: NA; D gene: NA; V gene: TRBV28; J gene: TRBJ1-6; CDR3 DNA: TGTGCCAGCAGTTTTCAGAATTCACCCCTCCACTTT; CDR3 protein: CASSFQNSPLHF
clone size: NA; D gene: TRBD2; V gene: TRBV28; J gene: TRBJ2-3; CDR3 DNA: TGTGCCAGTACTAGCGCAAGCACAGATACGCAGTATTTT; CDR3 protein: CASTSASTDTQYF
clone size: NA; D gene: TRBD2; V gene: TRBV4-1; J gene: TRBJ2-1; CDR3 DNA: TGCGCCAGCAGCCTGACTAGCGGGAGATCGGTTTACAATGAGCAGTTCTTC; CDR3 protein: CASSLTSGRSVYNEQFF
clone size: once; D gene: NA; V gene: TRBV10-1; J gene: TRBJ2-7; CDR3 DNA: TGCGCCAGCAGTGCGGGGTTTAAATACGAGCAGTACTTC; CDR3 protein: CASSAGFKYEQYF
clone size: NA; D gene: NA; V gene: TRBV6-1; J gene: TRBJ1-3; CDR3 DNA: TGTGCCAGCAGTGATCAGGGAGGGAGAAACACCATATATTTT; CDR3 protein: CASSDQGGRNTIYF
clone size: NA; D gene: NA; V gene: TRBV2; J gene: TRBJ1-5; CDR3 DNA: TGTGCCAGCAGTCTGCGTCAGGGAGGCCAGCCCCAGCATTTT; CDR3 protein: CASSLRQGGQPQHF
clone size: NA; D gene: NA; V gene: TRBV9; J gene: TRBJ2-2; CDR3 DNA: TGTGCCAGCAATAGCGTAACCGGGGAGCTGTTTTTT; CDR3 protein: CASNSVTGELFF
clone size: once; D gene: NA; V gene: TRBV2; J gene: TRBJ2-1; CDR3 DNA: TGTGCCAGCACTAGCCTCGATGAGCAGTTCTTC; CDR3 protein: CASTSLDEQFF
clone size: NA; D gene: TRBD2; V gene: TRBV27; J gene: TRBJ2-7; CDR3 DNA: TGTGCCAGCAGCTCGCCTCGGACTAGCGGGAGCTACGAGCAGTACTTC; CDR3 protein: CASSSPRTSGSYEQYF
clone size: NA; D gene: NA; V gene: TRBV11-2; J gene: TRBJ1-3; CDR3 DNA: TGTGCCAGCAGCTTAGAAGGGGGGGGGTTGACTGGAAACACCATATATTTT; CDR3 protein: CASSLEGGGLTGNTIYF
clone size: NA; D gene: TRBD2; V gene: TRBV5-6; J gene: TRBJ2-1; CDR3 DNA: TGTGCCAGCAGCTTGGGACTAGCGGGAGTGTCCTACAATGAGCAGTTCTTC; CDR3 protein: CASSLGLAGVSYNEQFF
clone size: NA; D gene: NA; V gene: TRBV6-5; J gene: TRBJ1-1; CDR3 DNA: TGTGCCAGCAGCTCTAGATTGGGCAGGGGCCCTGAAGCTTTCTTT; CDR3 protein: CASSSRLGRGPEAFF
clone size: NA; D gene: TRBD1; V gene: TRBV14; J gene: TRBJ2-1; CDR3 DNA: TGTGCCAGCAGCCAAGCGACAGGGGCCTACAATGAGCAGTTCTTC; CDR3 protein: CASSQATGAYNEQFF
clone size: NA; D gene: NA; V gene: TRBV27; J gene: TRBJ1-1; CDR3 DNA: TGTGCCAGCAGTTTATCGCGGTACATGAACACTGAAGCTTTCTTT; CDR3 protein: CASSLSRYMNTEAFF
clone size: NA; D gene: NA; V gene: TRBV11-3; J gene: TRBJ2-1; CDR3 DNA: TGTGCCAGTGGTTCAGGGGTGAATTACAATGAGCAGTTCTTC; CDR3 protein: CASGSGVNYNEQFF
clone size: few; D gene: TRBD2; V gene: TRBV5-6; J gene: TRBJ2-7; CDR3 DNA: TGTGCCAGCAGCTGGATTAGCGGGAGGCTGAACGAGCAGTACTTC; CDR3 protein: CASSWISGRLNEQYF
clone size: NA; D gene: NA; V gene: TRBV28; J gene: TRBJ2-7; CDR3 DNA: TGTGCCAGCACGGAGGGGACCCGGGTCGAGCAGTACTTC; CDR3 protein: CASTEGTRVEQYF
clone size: NA; D gene: NA; V gene: TRBV2; J gene: TRBJ2-1; CDR3 DNA: TGTGCCAGCAGTGAAGGACTCCCCGAGCAGTTCTTC; CDR3 protein: CASSEGLPEQFF
clone size: NA; D gene: TRBD2; V gene: TRBV5-6; J gene: TRBJ2-1; CDR3 DNA: TGTGCCAGCAGCTACGGGACTAGCGGGAGAAGGTTCTTC; CDR3 protein: CASSYGTSGRRFF
clone size: NA; D gene: TRBD1; V gene: TRBV5-4; J gene: TRBJ1-1; CDR3 DNA: TGTGCCAGCAGCCGGGACAGACGGACTGAAGCTTTCTTT; CDR3 protein: CASSRDRRTEAFF
clone size: NA; D gene: NA; V gene: TRBV7-9; J gene: TRBJ2-2; CDR3 DNA: TGTGCCAGCTCGCTTGAGACCGGGGAGCTGTTTTTT; CDR3 protein: CASSLETGELFF
clone size: NA; D gene: TRBD1; V gene: TRBV19; J gene: TRBJ2-6; CDR3 DNA: TGTGCCAGTACCACCGATTGGGGACAGACCTCTGGGGCCAACGTCCTGACTTTC; CDR3 protein: CASTTDWGQTSGANVLTF
clone size: NA; D gene: TRBD2; V gene: TRBV4-1; J gene: TRBJ2-5; CDR3 DNA: TGCGCCAGCAGCCACCTTGGGGGGAGGGGTCTTCAAGAGACCCAGTACTTC; CDR3 protein: CASSHLGGRGLQETQYF
clone size: NA; D gene: TRBD2; V gene: TRBV25-1; J gene: TRBJ2-1; CDR3 DNA: TGTGCCAGCAGTTACCCGGGGCTAGCGGGGTACAATGAGCAGTTCTTC; CDR3 protein: CASSYPGLAGYNEQFF